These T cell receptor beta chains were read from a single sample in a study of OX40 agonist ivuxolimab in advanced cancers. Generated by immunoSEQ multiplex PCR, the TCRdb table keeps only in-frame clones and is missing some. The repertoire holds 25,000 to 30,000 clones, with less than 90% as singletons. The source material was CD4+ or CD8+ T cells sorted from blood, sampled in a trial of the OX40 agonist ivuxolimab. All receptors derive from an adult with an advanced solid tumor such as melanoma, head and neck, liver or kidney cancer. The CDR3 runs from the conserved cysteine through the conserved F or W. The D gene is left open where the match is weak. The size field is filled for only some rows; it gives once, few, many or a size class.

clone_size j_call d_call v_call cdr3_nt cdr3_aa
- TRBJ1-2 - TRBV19 TGTGCCAGTAGTATGATACCAGGGGACATTTATGGCTACACCTTC CASSMIPGDIYGYTF
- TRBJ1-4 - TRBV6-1 TGTGCCAGCAGTGCCCGGGGGCTTTCGAATGAAAAACTGTTTTTT CASSARGLSNEKLFF
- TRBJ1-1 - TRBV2 TGTGCCATCCGGGGACCGATGAACACTGAAGCTTTCTTT CAIRGPMNTEAFF
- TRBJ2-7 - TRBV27 TGTGCCAGCAGTTTATCCGCTAGCGCTCGAATCGGGTACTTC CASSLSASARIGYF
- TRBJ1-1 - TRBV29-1 TGCAGCGTTGAAGATGACAGTAACACTGAAGCTTTCTTT CSVEDDSNTEAFF
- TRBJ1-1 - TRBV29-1 TGCAGCGTTATTGCCCAGGACGTAATGAACACTGAAGCTTTCTTT CSVIAQDVMNTEAFF
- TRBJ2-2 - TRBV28 TGTGCCAGCAGTGAGGGGCGGTCGAACACCGGGGAGCTGTTTTTT CASSEGRSNTGELFF
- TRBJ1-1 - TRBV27 TGTGCCAGCACCCCCCGGGGGGGGCGCCTGACTGAAGCTTTCTTT CASTPRGGRLTEAFF
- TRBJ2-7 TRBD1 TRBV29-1 TGCAGCGTTGAAAAGACGGACAGGGGGACCTACGAGCAGTACTTC CSVEKTDRGTYEQYF
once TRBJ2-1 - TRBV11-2 TGTGCCAGCAGCAACCAGGGTTCCTCCATCCTAAGGCAGTTCTTC CASSNQGSSILRQFF
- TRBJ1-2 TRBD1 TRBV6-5 TGTGCCAGCAGCCCCGGGACAGGGGTAGGGGGCTACACCTTC CASSPGTGVGGYTF
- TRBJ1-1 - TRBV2 TGTGCCAGCAGATGGACGGTGAACACTGAAGCTTTCTTT CASRWTVNTEAFF
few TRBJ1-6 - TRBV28 TGTGCCAGCAGTTTATGGGGCCAGATTAATTCACCCCTCCACTTT CASSLWGQINSPLHF
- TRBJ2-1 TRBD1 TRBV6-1 TGTGCCAGCAGTGAAAATTTGGGACAGGGAGTTTGGAATGAGCAGTTCTTC CASSENLGQGVWNEQFF
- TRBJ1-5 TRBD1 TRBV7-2 TGTGCCAGCAGCTTAGGGGACAGGGCGGGACAGCCCCAGCATTTT CASSLGDRAGQPQHF
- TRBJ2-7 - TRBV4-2 TGTGCCAGCAGCCAAGCTTCTCCCTACGAGCAGTACTTC CASSQASPYEQYF
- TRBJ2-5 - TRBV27 TGTGCCAGCAGTTTATGGTCGACAGAGACCCAGTACTTC CASSLWSTETQYF
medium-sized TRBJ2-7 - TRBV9 TGTGCCAGCAGCGCGGATGCGCTCAACGAGCAGTACTTC CASSADALNEQYF
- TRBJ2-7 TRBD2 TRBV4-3 TGCGCCAGCAGCCAAGACTGGGGGGGTAGGGGCGAGCAGTACTTC CASSQDWGGRGEQYF
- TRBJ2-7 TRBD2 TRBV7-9 TGTGCCAGCAGCTTAAGGAGCGGGGTCCCTTTACCTTCCTACGAGCAGTACTTC CASSLRSGVPLPSYEQYF
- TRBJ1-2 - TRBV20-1 TGCAGTGCTAGGATCAGGGGTGGCTACACCTTC CSARIRGGYTF
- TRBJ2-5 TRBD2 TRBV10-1 TGCGCCAGCAGCTCCGGGACTAGCCCCGAGACCCAGTACTTC CASSSGTSPETQYF
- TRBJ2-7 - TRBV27 TGTGCCAGCAGTCCCTCGCGACACCCCCCACTAATTGAGCAGTACTTC CASSPSRHPPLIEQYF
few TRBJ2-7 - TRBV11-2 TGTGCCAGCAGCTGGGGCTACGAGCAGTACTTC CASSWGYEQYF
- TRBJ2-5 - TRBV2 TGTGCCAGCAGTGCGTCGCGGGGCCAACAAGAGACCCAGTACTTC CASSASRGQQETQYF
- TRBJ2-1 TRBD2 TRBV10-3 TGTGCCATCAGGAATAGCGGGGGGGCCCTTGATGAGCAGTTCTTC CAIRNSGGALDEQFF
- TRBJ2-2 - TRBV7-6 TGTGCCAGCAGAGCAACAGGGAACACCGGGGAGCTGTTTTTT CASRATGNTGELFF